This TCR beta chain was found in a study of blood T cells in healthy people across ages. Across the whole study: There was about one barcoded beta molecule captured by template switching per two T cells. Study findings and constraints: Higher diversity, along with more naive CD4+ cells, distinguished long-lived donors from aged donors.

This clonotype was counted between two and nine times. Its matching antigen is unknown. Together with a sample-barcoded 5' primer, a J-beta primer mix was included in a second PCR lasting about 6 to 12 cycles. CDR3-containing paired-end reads numbered at least 2.5 million in each sample. Each CDR3 protein gets one entry after TCRdb re-called the 5' RACE reads with MiXCR. The data hold fewer than 750,000 distinct CDR3 sequences, with roughly half observed a single time. The CDR3 has 18 amino acids. The germline V gene encodes CDR1 SGHRS and CDR2 YFSETQ. Trimming at V came to 0 bases and at J to 5 bases, leaving 8 bases not matched to a gene.

This sequence was found in a woman aged 80 or over in good health. This sequence joins TRBV5-1 and TRBJ2-2; 12 nucleotides match TRBD1. The sample was blood. Here the CDR3 DNA reads TGCGCCAGCAGCTTGGTACCGGGACAGGGGGCTATTACCGGGGAGCTGTTTTTT. Encoded protein: CASSLVPGQGAITGELFF. Complete variable domain (other parts from reference TRBV5-1 and TRBJ2-2): KAGVTQTPRYLIKTRGQQVTLSCSPISGHRSVSWYQQTPGQGLQFLFEYFSETQRNKGNFPGRFSGRQFSNSRSEMNVSTLELGDSALYLCASSLVPGQGAITGELFFGEGSRLTVL.